The 3 T cell receptor beta chains presented below share a single source sample, sequenced in a study of OX40 agonist ivuxolimab in advanced cancers. The protocol was immunoSEQ multiplex PCR, while the TCRdb copy is restricted to in-frame clones and leaves out a portion. The sample lists approximately 87,000 clones; roughly 89% were seen once. The source material was CD4+ or CD8+ T cells sorted from blood, sampled in a trial of the OX40 agonist ivuxolimab. These receptors were obtained from an adult with an advanced solid tumor such as melanoma, head and neck, liver or kidney cancer.

The gene calls are TRBV5-5 and TRBJ2-3; 9 bases are shared with TRBD2. The CDR3 is 17 amino acids. Trimming at V came to 0 bases and at J to 6 bases, leaving 11 bases not matched to a gene. CDR1 and CDR2 (germline): SGHKS, YYEKEE (reference sequence). The CDR3 DNA is TGTGCCAGCAGCTTGGATATTAGCGGGAGTGTTGGGGATACGCAGTATTTT. Its translation: CASSLDISGSVGDTQYF.

The chain links TRBV30 to TRBJ2-5, with 8 bases lining up with TRBD1. The CDR3 is 16 residues long. Germline CDR1 and CDR2: GTSNPN and SVGIG (reference sequence). With 2 bases clipped from V and 2 bases from J, the junction kept 10 bases outside the gene matches. The CDR3 loop is CAWSPRLGQAQETQYF. CDR3 coding DNA: TGTGCCTGGAGTCCCCGTCTGGGACAGGCGCAAGAGACCCAGTACTTC.

The chain combines TRBV10-3 with TRBJ1-2; D possibly corresponds to TRBD1 (6 bases). From germline, CDR1 is ENHRY and CDR2 SYGVKD. CDR3 length: 15 residues. Between the trimmed V and J ends, which lost 11 bases and 3 bases, there was a span of 22 bases. The CDR3 protein is CAAFVQGKRHYGYTF. The CDR3 nucleotides read TGTGCCGCCTTCGTGCAGGGGAAGCGGCACTATGGCTACACCTTC.